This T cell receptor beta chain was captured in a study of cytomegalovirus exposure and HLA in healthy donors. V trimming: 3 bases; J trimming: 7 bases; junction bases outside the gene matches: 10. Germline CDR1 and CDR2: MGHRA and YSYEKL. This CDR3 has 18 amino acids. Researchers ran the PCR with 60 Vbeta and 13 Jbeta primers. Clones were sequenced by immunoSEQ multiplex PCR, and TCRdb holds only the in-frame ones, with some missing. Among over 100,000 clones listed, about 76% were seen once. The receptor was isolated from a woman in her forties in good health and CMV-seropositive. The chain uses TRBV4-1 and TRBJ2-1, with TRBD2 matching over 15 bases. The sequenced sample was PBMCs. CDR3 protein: CASSHGLAGGLLGNEQFF. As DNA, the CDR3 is TGCGCCAGCAGCCACGGACTAGCGGGGGGGCTTTTGGGTAATGAGCAGTTCTTC.